The clone carrying this TCR beta chain was found many times. This sample was taken from a study of T cells in Graves' hyperthyroidism and ophthalmopathy. This CDR3 spans 13 amino acids. The germline gives CDR1 MDHEN, CDR2 SYDVKM. V was clipped by 7 bases and J by 6 bases, with 16 bases between them. From RNA transcripts, TCR beta CDR3 regions were amplified. Initially, a first-round RT-PCR of the TCR CDR3 employed the HTBI primer set. TCRdb ran MiXCR on the multiplex PCR reads and lists one entry per CDR3 protein. In the table there are roughly 500,000 distinct CDR3 sequences, 22% of which are singletons.

The chain employs TRBV28 and TRBJ2-7; TRBD2 might be the D (6 bases). Sequenced input: blood. The TCR sequence derives from a woman in her sixties or seventies with Graves' ophthalmopathy. The CDR3 here is CASMISAGSEQYF. CDR3 DNA sequence: TGTGCCAGCATGATTTCGGCGGGAAGCGAGCAGTACTTC.